The T cell receptor beta chain described here comes from a study of blood T cell repertoires in COVID-19. Study summary: Sites in the United States, Italy and Spain provided acute and convalescent COVID-19 samples. From T cells, B-cell-depleted T cells, or PBMCs came the material, which was cDNA or gDNA.

TCRdb keeps only in-frame clones here, not all; method: immunoSEQ multiplex PCR. The sample contains 65,000 to 85,000 clones, about nine tenths of which appear only once. Germline V gene sequence: CDR1 MNHEY, CDR2 SMNVEV (reference sequence). This CDR3 spans 16 amino acids. V dropped 5 bases and J dropped 8; count of bases not matched to a gene: 12. The source is a man in his fifties or sixties with active COVID-19. The chain employs TRBV27 and TRBJ1-6, with TRBD1 matching 7 bases. Sequenced input: peripheral blood. CDR3 amino acids: CASSLNRGRVHSPLHF. Written as DNA, the CDR3 is TGTGCCAGCAGTCTGAACAGGGGCAGGGTTCATTCACCCCTCCACTTT.